This T cell receptor beta chain originates from a study of blood T cell repertoires in COVID-19. About the research overall: COVID-19 samples, acute and convalescent, were from the United States, Italy and Spain.

J gave up 4 bases and V 4 bases, and 6 bases lay outside the gene matches. The germline V gene has CDR1 GTSNPN and CDR2 SVGIG (reference sequence). There are 13 residues in the CDR3. Cohorts were assigned according to the clinical history that participants reported. Measured with immunoSEQ multiplex PCR; TCRdb has only the in-frame clones, and not every one. Of roughly 200,000 clones listed, 86% are singletons. This sequence joins TRBV30 and TRBJ1-1, with 7 positions matching TRBD1. Sequencing was carried out using PBMCs or T cells enriched from blood (not recorded which). The sequence was obtained from a woman in her twenties or thirties who had been exposed to COVID-19. Here the CDR3 DNA reads TGTGCCTGGACCAAACAGGGGCGCACTGAAGCTTTCTTT. This gives the protein CAWTKQGRTEAFF.